This T cell receptor (beta chain) derives from a study of blood T cell repertoires in COVID-19. Study-wide context: Acute and convalescent COVID-19 samples came from the United States, Italy and Spain. T cells, B-cell-depleted T cells, or PBMCs supplied cDNA or gDNA.

Germline V gives CDR1 SNHLY, CDR2 FYNNEI. CDR3 size: 15 residues. V was pared by 8 bases and J by 5 bases, with 21 bases between. As processed by the authors: Reference gene primer amplification in the assay estimated nucleated cell counts. TCRdb's copy holds only in-frame clones and misses some; the assay was immunoSEQ multiplex PCR. D and trimming were read from the DNA, whereas the V and J calls and clone size are those reported in that table. The data show some 230,000 clones, with about 85% seen just once and about a tenth held by the top ten. Recruited during active infection, patients (from Seattle) were subsequently followed longitudinally.

The chain uses TRBV2 and TRBJ2-5; tentative D call: TRBD1 (7 bases). The sample was peripheral blood. This receptor was obtained from a woman aged 45-59 years with COVID-19, enrolled during active disease. This CDR3 reads CASAPHPRGRETQYF. As DNA, the CDR3 is TGTGCCAGCGCCCCCCATCCCAGGGGGAGGGAGACCCAGTACTTC.